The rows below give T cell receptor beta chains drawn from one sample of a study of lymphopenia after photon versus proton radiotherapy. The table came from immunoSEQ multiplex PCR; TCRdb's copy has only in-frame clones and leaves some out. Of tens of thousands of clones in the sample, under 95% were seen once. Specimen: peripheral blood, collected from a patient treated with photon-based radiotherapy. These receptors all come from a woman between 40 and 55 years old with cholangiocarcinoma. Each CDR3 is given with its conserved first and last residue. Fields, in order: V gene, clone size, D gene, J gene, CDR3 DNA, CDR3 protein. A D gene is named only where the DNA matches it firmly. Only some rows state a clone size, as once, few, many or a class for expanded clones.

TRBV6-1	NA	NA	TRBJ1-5	TGTGCCAGCAGTGGGTGGACCGGGCGGGATCAGCCCCAGCATTTT	CASSGWTGRDQPQHF
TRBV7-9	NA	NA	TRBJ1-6	TGTGCCAGCAGCTTAGCGCATGGATTCGGTACCTCCTATAATTCACCCCTCCACTTT	CASSLAHGFGTSYNSPLHF
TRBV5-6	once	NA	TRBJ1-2	TGTGCCAGCAGCTCGACACCTAACTATGGCTACACCTTC	CASSSTPNYGYTF
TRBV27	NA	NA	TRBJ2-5	TGTGCCAGCAGTTTGGGCCGCGCGGAGACCCAGTACTTC	CASSLGRAETQYF
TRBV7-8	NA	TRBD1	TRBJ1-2	TGTGCCAGCAGCTTACTGACCCGACAGGGACTCGGCTATGGCTACACCTTC	CASSLLTRQGLGYGYTF
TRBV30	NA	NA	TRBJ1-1	TGTGCCTGGGCCACGCAGGAGAACACTGAAGCTTTCTTT	CAWATQENTEAFF
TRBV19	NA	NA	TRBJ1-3	TGTGCCAGCGCGGCGACCCAAGCTGGAAACACCATATATTTT	CASAATQAGNTIYF
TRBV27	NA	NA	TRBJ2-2	TGTGCCAGCAGAACTAGGCCCGGGGAGCTGTTTTTT	CASRTRPGELFF
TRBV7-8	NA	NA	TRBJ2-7	TGTGCCAGCAGCTTGGGACAAGATTACGAGCAGTACTTC	CASSLGQDYEQYF
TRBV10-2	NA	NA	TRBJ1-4	TGCGCCAGCGGGGGCGATCTTGCAACTAATGAAAAACTGTTTTTT	CASGGDLATNEKLFF
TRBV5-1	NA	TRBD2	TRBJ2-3	TGCGCCAGCATGAAGCAGCGGGAGGGGTTCACAGATACGCAGTATTTT	CASMKQREGFTDTQYF
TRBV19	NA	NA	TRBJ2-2	TGTGCCAGTAGTTATAGCAGGGGCACCGGGGAGCTGTTTTTT	CASSYSRGTGELFF
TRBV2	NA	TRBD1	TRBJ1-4	TGTGCCAGCAGTGAAGTCGGGACAGAGACTTATAATGAAAAACTGTTTTTT	CASSEVGTETYNEKLFF
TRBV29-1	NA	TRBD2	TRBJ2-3	TGCAGCTTAAGACTAGCGGGGGGTAGCACAGATACGCAGTATTTT	CSLRLAGGSTDTQYF
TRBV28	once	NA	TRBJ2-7	TGTGCCAGCAGTTTTGGGACCCTGGGCGGAGGGGAGCAGTACTTC	CASSFGTLGGGEQYF
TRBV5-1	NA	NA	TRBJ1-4	TGCGCCAGCAGCCCGGGACCGGAGAGATCGCGTAATGAAAAACTGTTTTTT	CASSPGPERSRNEKLFF
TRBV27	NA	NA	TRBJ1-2	TGTGCCAGCAGTTCCTTTCAGGGGAAGAGCTACACCTTC	CASSSFQGKSYTF
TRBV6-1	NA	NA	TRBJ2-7	TGTGCCAGCAGTGAAGCTGTCGAGGAGGCCCCTTGGCACGAGCAGTACTTC	CASSEAVEEAPWHEQYF
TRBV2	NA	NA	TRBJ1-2	TGTGCCAGCCAGGGGAGGGCTAACACCTTC	CASQGRANTF
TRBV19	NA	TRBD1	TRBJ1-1	TGTGCCAGTAGTAGTCGACAGGGTCTCCCTGAAGCTTTCTTT	CASSSRQGLPEAFF
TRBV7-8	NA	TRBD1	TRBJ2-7	TGTGCCAGCAGCCTTTCGGGACAGGGGGCGGAGCAGTACTTC	CASSLSGQGAEQYF
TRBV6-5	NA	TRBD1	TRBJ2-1	TGTGCCAGCAGTTGGACAGGACCGTACAATGAGCAGTTCTTC	CASSWTGPYNEQFF
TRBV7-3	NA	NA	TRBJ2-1	TGTGCCAGCAGCCAAACCGGGACTCACCTAGGGGAGCAGTTCTTC	CASSQTGTHLGEQFF
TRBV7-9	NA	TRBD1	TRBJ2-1	TGTGCCAGCTGGCAGGGGGCCTACAATGAGCAGTTCTTC	CASWQGAYNEQFF
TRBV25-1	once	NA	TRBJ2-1	TGTGCCAGCAGTGAAGGAAGGACAGCGAATGAGCAGTTCTTC	CASSEGRTANEQFF
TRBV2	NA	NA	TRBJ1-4	TGTGCCAGCACTCGACAGGCCCCTAATGAAAAACTGTTTTTT	CASTRQAPNEKLFF
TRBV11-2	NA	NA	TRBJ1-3	TGTGCCAGCAGCCACAGGGCTCAAGGAAACACCATATATTTT	CASSHRAQGNTIYF
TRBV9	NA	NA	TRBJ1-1	TGTGCCAGCAGCCCCCACCCCACTTCTGGAACTGAAGCTTTCTTT	CASSPHPTSGTEAFF
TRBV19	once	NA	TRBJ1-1	TGTGCCAGTAGTCGACCGGGGGGGGCGAACACTGAAGCTTTCTTT	CASSRPGGANTEAFF
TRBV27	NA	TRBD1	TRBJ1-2	TGTGCCAGCAGTCCGGACAGGTCCTACTATGGCTACACCTTC	CASSPDRSYYGYTF
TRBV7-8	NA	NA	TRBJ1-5	TGTGCCAGCACCTGGTCCTTACAGGGCGGTCAGCCCCAGCATTTT	CASTWSLQGGQPQHF
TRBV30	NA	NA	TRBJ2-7	TGTGCCTGGCAGGGTTACGAGCAGTACTTC	CAWQGYEQYF
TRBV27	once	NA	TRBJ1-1	TGTGCCAGCAGTGGAAGGACTGAAGCTTTCTTT	CASSGRTEAFF
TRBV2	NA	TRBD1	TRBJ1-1	TGTGCCAGCAGGGCTACCGGGACAGCGAACACTGAAGCTTTCTTT	CASRATGTANTEAFF
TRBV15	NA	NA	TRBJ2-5	TGTGCCACCAGCAGAGTCGGCAGGGGGGCGCGGGAGACCCAGTACTTC	CATSRVGRGARETQYF
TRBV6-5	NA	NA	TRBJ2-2	TGTGCCAGCAGTTATGGAGGGGGGGAGCTGTTTTTT	CASSYGGGELFF
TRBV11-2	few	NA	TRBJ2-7	TGTGCCAGCAGCTTAGATGAAGGGCCCTACGAGCAGTACTTC	CASSLDEGPYEQYF
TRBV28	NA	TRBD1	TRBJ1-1	TGTGCCAGCAGTTTACCGTTGACAGGGAAAGCTTTCTTT	CASSLPLTGKAFF
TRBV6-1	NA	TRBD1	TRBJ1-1	TGTGCCAGTACCGGGACAGTGAACACTGAAGCTTTCTTT	CASTGTVNTEAFF
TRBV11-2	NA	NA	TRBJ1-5	TGTGCCAGCAGCCGCCAGCATGGGGAGCCCCAGCATTTT	CASSRQHGEPQHF
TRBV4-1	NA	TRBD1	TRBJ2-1	TGCGCCAGCAGCCAAGATTGGGACAGGTCTCGAGAGAATGAGCAGTTCTTC	CASSQDWDRSRENEQFF
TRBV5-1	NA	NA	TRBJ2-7	TGCGCCAGCAGGCGTTCGGGACACTCCTACGAGCAGTACTTC	CASRRSGHSYEQYF
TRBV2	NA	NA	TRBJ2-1	TGTGCCAGCAGTGATTCCCATGAGCAGTTCTTC	CASSDSHEQFF
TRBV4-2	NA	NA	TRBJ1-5	TGTGCCAGCAGCCAAGTGCCAGGGCGAGGGACTAGCAATCAGCCCCAGCATTTT	CASSQVPGRGTSNQPQHF
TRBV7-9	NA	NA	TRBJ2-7	TGTGCCAGCAGCTTAGCAGGGCGCGAGCAGTACTTC	CASSLAGREQYF
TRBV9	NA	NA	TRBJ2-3	TGTGCCAGCAGCGTAGCCCCACAGCGAGATACGCAGTATTTT	CASSVAPQRDTQYF
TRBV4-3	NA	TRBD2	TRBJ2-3	TGCGCCAGCAGCCAGCTAACTAGCGGGAGAACAGATACGCAGTATTTT	CASSQLTSGRTDTQYF
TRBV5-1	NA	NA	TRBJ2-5	TGCGCCAGCAGCCTGGGCGGTTTCCAAGAGACCCAGTACTTC	CASSLGGFQETQYF
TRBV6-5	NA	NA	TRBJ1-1	TGTGCCAGCAGTTACATAGCGAACACTGAAGCTTTCTTT	CASSYIANTEAFF
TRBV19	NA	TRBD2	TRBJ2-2	TGTGCCAGTAGTGAGGAGTTCGGGCGACGGGGGAGGGTCGGCGCCGGGGAGCTGTTTTTT	CASSEEFGRRGRVGAGELFF
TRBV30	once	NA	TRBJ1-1	TGTGCCTGGAGGATCCCCGACAGAGATGACACTGAAGCTTTCTTT	CAWRIPDRDDTEAFF
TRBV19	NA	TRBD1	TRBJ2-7	TGTGCCAGTAGGATCAGACAGGGCCCCACCTACGAGCAGTACTTC	CASRIRQGPTYEQYF
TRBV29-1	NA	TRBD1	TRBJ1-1	TGCAGCGTTGAAGATCAACTCGGACAGGGAAGAACTGAAGCTTTCTTT	CSVEDQLGQGRTEAFF
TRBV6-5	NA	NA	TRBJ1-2	TGTGCCAGCTGTATGGGGGCAGGGGAAAAGGGCTACACCTTC	CASCMGAGEKGYTF
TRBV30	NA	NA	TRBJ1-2	TGTGCCTGGAAACGCGACCGGAGCTATGGCTACACCTTC	CAWKRDRSYGYTF
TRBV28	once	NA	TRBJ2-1	TGTGCCAGCAGTCCAATTGACTCAGTCAATGAGCAGTTCTTC	CASSPIDSVNEQFF
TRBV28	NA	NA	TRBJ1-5	TGTGCCAGCAGGTCAGGGACACAGCCCCAGCATTTT	CASRSGTQPQHF
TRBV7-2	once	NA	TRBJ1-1	TGTGCCAGCAGCTTCAGAGGCCCTGAAGCTTTCTTT	CASSFRGPEAFF